This paragraph covers one T cell receptor (beta chain) sequence. Its antigen is unknown. The immunoSEQ assay was v3. Clones were sequenced by immunoSEQ multiplex PCR, and TCRdb holds only the in-frame ones, with some missing. This table holds 50,000 or so clones, just over 70% found once. The sample belongs to a study of TIL therapy for anti-PD-1-resistant metastatic lung cancer. Whole-study findings and limits: Treatment-naive, never-smoker and oncogene-addicted patients were overrepresented in this highly selected cohort.

Germline values: CDR1 MNHEY, CDR2 SMNVEV (reference sequence). The V and J ends lost 5 bases and 4 bases respectively, with 8 bases between them. The CDR3 sequence is 12 residues long. Time point meaning: pre-treatment sample, taken before nivolumab and TIL therapy. Most excised metastases sampled were pleural nodules or supraclavicular lymph nodes. Stage 4 NSCLC adults joined between 2017 and 2020. The sample in question was tumor tissue, obtained at baseline. The J gene is TRBJ1-2, the V gene TRBV27; possibly TRBD1 for D (6 bases). This TCR came from a person between 25 and 80 years old with non-small cell lung cancer. The CDR3 DNA reads as TGTGCCAGCAGTACAGGGCCCTATGGCTACACCTTC. Protein: CASSTGPYGYTF.